This T cell receptor beta chain is drawn from a study of T cell changes during pregnancy in multiple sclerosis (dated by TCRdb to between 2018 and 2021). Notes on the research overall: In women with multiple sclerosis, the researchers looked at how the T cell repertoire shifted as pregnancy progressed.

CDR1 LNHDA and CDR2 SQIVND were looked up in the germline V gene (reference sequence). The CDR3 spans 12 residues, from the cysteine through the phenylalanine. Only the CDR3 region is kept as DNA, spanning 36 bases read in frame from base 1. V is shortened by 8 bases, J by 3 bases, and the region joining them spans 10 bases. About this clone: The specificity of this receptor is unknown. Base quality data are lacking; no much larger clone is found one base away.

Library preparation used the immunoSEQ multiplex PCR assay. This immuneACCESS table, as held by TCRdb, lists in-frame sequences with V and J called but not all clones. Of the missing ones, under half trace to an unresolved V gene in checked studies; the others have no known cause. The sample table holds around 31,000 clones, of which 88% were seen once. Of the sample, 0.6% to 0.8% is held by the ten largest clones. This sequence originates from a female donor in good health, enrolled as a control in a pregnancy study. This chain is built from TRBV19 and TRBJ1-1; TRBD1 is perhaps the D gene, given 6 matching bases. The specimen comprised CD4+ T cells from peripheral blood mononuclear cells, sampled in the first trimester of pregnancy. CDR3 loop: CASATGYTEAFF. The bases are TGTGCCAGTGCCACAGGGTACACTGAAGCTTTCTTT.